Each of the 23 T cell receptor beta chains below was sequenced from the same sample in a study of neurological immune-mediated disorders. TCRdb ran MiXCR on the 5' RACE reads and lists one entry per CDR3 protein. In the table there are 80,000 or so distinct CDR3 sequences, 9.4% of which are singletons. Sequencing was performed on PBMCs. The receptors originated from a man aged 45-65 years in good health.

This chain connects TRBV10-3 to TRBJ2-3, with D possibly matching TRBD2 (7 bases). The CDR3 consists of 14 residues. The V end was cut by 5 bases, the J end by 3 bases, with 12 bases between. The V gene's germline CDR1 is ENHRY and CDR2 SYGVKD. The DNA for the CDR3 is TGTGCCATCAGTAGGGGGGGAGCGACAGATACGCAGTATTTT. Translating gives CAISRGGATDTQYF.

This clonotype was recorded many times. V is TRBV20-1 and J is TRBJ2-5; TRBD1 or TRBD2 may be the D gene (5 bases each). The V end was cut by 0 bases, the J end by 2 bases, with 22 bases between. The V gene's germline CDR1 is DFQATT and CDR2 SNEGSKA (reference sequence). There are 18 residues in the CDR3. The CDR3 DNA sequence: TGCAGTGCTAGAGATCTCGACAGCCGGGACCCTCCTCAAGAGACCCAGTACTTC. Translating gives CSARDLDSRDPPQETQYF.

In this sample, this clonotype turned up a few times. The CDR3 protein is CASSPPSLAGGKYGYTF. CDR3 coding DNA: TGTGCCAGCTCACCACCAAGTCTTGCCGGTGGGAAATATGGCTACACCTTC. V gene TRBV18 combines with J gene TRBJ1-2; D ambiguous. This CDR3 is built from 17 residues. Germline V gives CDR1 KGHSH, CDR2 LQKENI. The V end lost 0 bases, the J end lost 5 bases, and 19 bases lay between the germline ends.

This chain links TRBV20-1 with TRBJ2-3, with 12 bases that match TRBD2. Germline lookup yields CDR1 DFQATT and CDR2 SNEGSKA (reference sequence). The CDR3 has 16 residues. Losses at the gene ends were 1 base for V and 4 bases for J; bases not matched to a gene: 6. CDR3 DNA sequence: TGCAGTGCTAGAGCCCCTAGCGGGGGGGCTGCAGATACGCAGTATTTT. Amino acid sequence: CSARAPSGGAADTQYF.

This clonotype was counted at least ten times. The genes are TRBV6-5 and TRBJ2-7; TRBD1 matches 7 bases. The V gene end was trimmed by 5 bases and the J gene end by 4 bases; junction bases not matched to a gene: 8. The CDR3 is made up of 14 amino acids. CDR1 MNHEY and CDR2 SVGAGI come from the germline V gene. The CDR3 region is CASSPRQGRYEQYF. The CDR3 bases are TGTGCCAGCAGTCCGAGACAGGGACGGTACGAGCAGTACTTC.

This clonotype was seen many times. J is TRBJ2-3 and V is TRBV18, with 8 bases matching TRBD2. Germline CDR1 KGHSH, CDR2 LQKENI. Trimming removed 4 bases from V and 6 bases from J; junction bases left unmatched: 9. This CDR3 region has 15 residues. The CDR3 coding sequence is TGTGCCAGCTCACGCGGGGGGCGTCCACAGGATACGCAGTATTTT. This encodes CASSRGGRPQDTQYF. The variable domain in full, with the rest retrieved from reference TRBV18 and TRBJ2-3, is NAGVMQNPRHLVRRRGQEARLRCSPMKGHSHVYWYRQLPEEGLKFMVYLQKENIIDESGMPKERFSAEFPKEGPSILRIQQVVRGDSAAYFCASSRGGRPQDTQYFGPGTRLTVL.

This clonotype was counted many times. The rearrangement links TRBV5-1 to TRBJ2-2, with D tentatively TRBD1 (6 bases). Germline CDR1 reads SGHRS; CDR2 reads YFSETQ. CDR3 length: 15 amino acids. The V and J ends lost 1 base and 0 bases respectively, with 7 bases between them. CDR3 sequence: CASSLTGPNTGELFF. CDR3 nucleotide sequence: TGCGCCAGCAGCTTGACAGGGCCGAACACCGGGGAGCTGTTTTTT. Using reference TRBV5-1 and TRBJ2-2 for the parts outside the CDR3, the full variable domain is KAGVTQTPRYLIKTRGQQVTLSCSPISGHRSVSWYQQTPGQGLQFLFEYFSETQRNKGNFPGRFSGRQFSNSRSEMNVSTLELGDSALYLCASSLTGPNTGELFFGEGSRLTVL.

The sample holds many counts of this clonotype. The chain is built from TRBV20-1 and TRBJ2-7; D might be TRBD1 (5 bases). In germline, CDR1 is DFQATT, CDR2 SNEGSKA (reference sequence). The CDR3 covers 17 residues. Trimming pared 0 bases from V and 5 bases from J, leaving 23 bases between. The CDR3 region is CSAREKALARAKNEQYF. In nucleotides, the CDR3 is TGCAGTGCTAGAGAAAAAGCCCTTGCCAGGGCCAAAAACGAGCAGTACTTC.

This clonotype was seen ten or more times. J is TRBJ2-7 and V is TRBV3-1; D unclear. CDR1 LGHDT and CDR2 YNNKEL come from the germline V gene (reference sequence). The CDR3 has 14 amino acids. V was pared by 3 bases and J by 0 bases, with 9 bases between. The CDR3 loop is CASSQDGISYEQYF. DNA of the CDR3: TGTGCCAGCAGCCAGGACGGTATCTCCTACGAGCAGTACTTC.

This clonotype was seen at least ten times. This chain connects TRBV28 to TRBJ2-7; 10 bases line up with TRBD1. Germline V gene data show CDR1 as MDHEN and CDR2 as SYDVKM. The CDR3 contains 14 residues. The V segment lost 8 bases and the J segment 4 bases; nucleotides outside the gene matches: 8. CDR3 sequence reads: CASGRTGGRYEQYF. The CDR3 bases are TGTGCCAGCGGCAGGACAGGGGGTAGGTACGAGCAGTACTTC.

This clonotype was seen many times. The chain's CDR3 is CASSPTGSREKLFF. CDR3 coding DNA: TGTGCCAGCTCACCGACAGGTTCGCGTGAAAAACTGTTTTTT. The rearrangement links TRBV18 to TRBJ1-4; possible D gene TRBD1, 6 bases. Germline V CDR1 and CDR2: KGHSH, LQKENI. This CDR3 spans 14 amino acids. V dropped 3 bases and J dropped 7 bases, with 12 bases sitting between them.

The J gene is TRBJ2-3, the V gene TRBV9, with TRBD2 matching 12 bases. From germline, CDR1 is SGDLS and CDR2 YYNGEE. This CDR3 is built from 16 residues. With 5 bases clipped from V and 5 bases from J, the junction kept 9 bases outside the gene matches. CDR3 in amino acids: CASSPPSGGVRDTQYF. DNA of the CDR3: TGTGCCAGCAGTCCCCCTAGCGGGGGGGTGAGAGATACGCAGTATTTT.

This clonotype came up many times. The chain combines TRBV5-1 with TRBJ2-7, with D possibly being TRBD2 (6 bases). CDR1 and CDR2 (germline): SGHRS, YFSETQ. This CDR3 spans 14 amino acids. Trimming stripped 1 base from V and 5 bases from J, with 13 bases between. CDR3 nucleotide sequence: TGCGCCAGCAGCTTGATTGGGGGGAGCGACGAGCAGTACTTC. Protein: CASSLIGGSDEQYF.

Many counts were recorded for this clonotype. The J gene is TRBJ2-3, the V gene TRBV12-3 or TRBV12-4; 9 bases are a match to TRBD2. Trimming cost V 3 bases and J 1 base; bases outside gene matches: 2. This CDR3 spans 15 amino acids. As DNA, the CDR3 is TGTGCCAGCAGTTTCCAGCGGGGGGGCACAGATACGCAGTATTTT. Translation gives CASSFQRGGTDTQYF.

This clonotype has ten or more counts. The gene calls are TRBV6-6 and TRBJ2-1; 8 positions agree with TRBD1. The germline V gene has CDR1 MNHNY and CDR2 SVGAGI (reference sequence). The CDR3 extends over 13 amino acids. V lost 2 bases, J lost 10 bases, and 4 bases stayed unmatched. The CDR3 is CASSYPGQVEQFF. The CDR3 DNA reads as TGTGCCAGCAGTTACCCGGGACAGGTGGAGCAGTTCTTC.

This clonotype occurred many times. The CDR3 sequence: CASSSFGPGVQETQYF. The CDR3 nucleotides are TGTGCCAGCAGCTCTTTCGGACCAGGGGTACAAGAGACCCAGTACTTC. The V and J genes are TRBV5-6 and TRBJ2-5; a weak D match, TRBD1 (6 bases). Germline assignment: CDR1 SGHDT and CDR2 YYEEEE. The V gene lost 3 bases and the J gene lost 2 bases, with 17 bases spanning the gap. There are 16 residues in the CDR3.

This clonotype was counted many times. The J gene is TRBJ2-5, the V gene TRBV20-1; no firm D call. From germline, CDR1 is DFQATT and CDR2 SNEGSKA (reference sequence). The CDR3 runs to 13 residues. Trimming left V 1 base short and J 0 bases short, with 6 bases between. As DNA, the CDR3 is TGCAGTGCTAGAGGCCAGAACCAAGAGACCCAGTACTTC. This encodes CSARGQNQETQYF.

This clonotype was detected ten times or more. The genes are TRBV7-9 and TRBJ2-7; TRBD2 agrees at 8 bases. In germline, CDR1 is SEHNR, CDR2 FQNEAQ (reference sequence). This CDR3 is 15 amino acids long. The junction had 9 bases not matched to a gene; V was cut back by 2 bases and J by 6 bases. The CDR3 sequence is CASSLLSGGYIEQYF. The CDR3 DNA reads as TGTGCCAGCAGCTTACTAAGCGGGGGATACATCGAGCAGTACTTC.

This clonotype was recorded many times. This chain uses TRBV20-1 with TRBJ2-1, with 8 bases identical to TRBD2. The CDR3 runs to 15 residues. Germline V lookup: CDR1 DFQATT, CDR2 SNEGSKA (reference sequence). The V segment lost 3 bases and the J segment 2 bases; nucleotides outside the gene matches: 6. Here the CDR3 reads CSASKAGVAYNEQFF. Written as DNA, the CDR3 is TGCAGTGCTAGTAAAGCGGGAGTGGCCTACAATGAGCAGTTCTTC.

This clonotype ranks as medium-sized. This rearrangement joins TRBV29-1 to TRBJ2-3, with TRBD2 matching over 11 bases. CDR1 is SQVTM, CDR2 ANQGSEA, per germline. The V and J ends lost 6 bases and 2 bases, in that order; junction bases with no gene match: 13. The CDR3 sequence is 17 residues long. In DNA form, the CDR3 reads TGCAGCGTCCAGTACCCCGGGACTAGCGGCTCCACAGATACGCAGTATTTT. Protein product: CSVQYPGTSGSTDTQYF.

The chain joins TRBV20-1 to TRBJ2-2, with D perhaps matching TRBD1 (6 bases). With 4 bases removed from V and 10 bases from J, the gap between germline ends came to 19 bases. This CDR3 spans 14 amino acids. Germline CDR1 DFQATT, CDR2 SNEGSKA (reference sequence). CDR3 nucleotide sequence: TGCAGTGCTACCTGGACAGTGCCCGCCGTGGAGCTGTTTTTT. As protein: CSATWTVPAVELFF.

Comment on this clonotype: Relative to the germline gene, one junction end is altered; a read error may explain this. This chain uses TRBV11-2 with TRBJ2-2; D possibly corresponds to TRBD1 (6 bases). This CDR3 region has 17 residues. Germline values: CDR1 SGHAT, CDR2 FQNNGV. DNA of the CDR3: TGTGCCAGCATCTTCATGGCAGGACAGTCAAACACCGGGGTGCTGTTTTTT. This sequence encodes CASIFMAGQSNTGVLFF.

This clonotype was seen repeatedly, ten times or more. CDR3 DNA: TGTGCCAGCAGTGAAGCCGACAGGGGGCTCGGCTACACCTTC. Protein: CASSEADRGLGYTF. This rearrangement joins TRBV6-1 to TRBJ1-2; 10 positions agree with TRBD1. CDR3 length: 14 amino acids. Germline CDR1 and CDR2: MNHNS and SASEGT. V was pared by 0 bases and J by 8 bases, with 3 bases of the junction left unmatched.